This paragraph covers one TCR beta chain sequence. The data were taken from a study of blood T cell repertoires in COVID-19. Study context: The United States, Italy and Spain were the sources of the acute and convalescent COVID-19 samples. In each case, the material was cDNA or gDNA derived from T cells, B-cell-depleted T cells, or PBMCs.

The germline V and J ends were trimmed by 6 bases and 7 bases, with 4 bases remaining between them. Germline V gene lookup returns CDR1 LNHDA and CDR2 SQIVND (reference sequence). CDR3 length equals 10 residues. The study recruited people aged roughly 18 to 100 years across some 23 US areas. Per the study methods: Nucleated cell number was recorded as an estimate derived from reference gene primer amplification. The protocol was immunoSEQ multiplex PCR, while the TCRdb copy is restricted to in-frame clones and leaves out a portion. That table gives V, J and clone size, and the DNA gave D and trimming. The data show just over 250,000 clones, approximately 79% seen once.

Sequencing was done on a sample of PBMCs or T cells enriched from blood (not recorded which). The TCR was taken from a man aged 25-45 years with acute COVID-19. The chain employs TRBV19 and TRBJ1-3; D not certain. In DNA form, the CDR3 reads TGTGCCAGTAGCCGGAACACCATATATTTT. It specifies CASSRNTIYF.